This T cell receptor (beta chain) was identified during a study of a mutant IDH1 vaccine in newly diagnosed glioma. Time point given: baseline, week 1 (first vaccination visit). Treatment reported: pre-vaccination baseline after standard-of-care therapy. The donors had new WHO grade 3 or 4 astrocytomas; these were IDH1-mutant and ATRX-lost. Some clones are missing from TCRdb's copy, which holds only in-frame ones; the method was immunoSEQ multiplex PCR. The sample includes around 92,000 clones, about four fifths of them seen just once. General observations from the study: The authors found pseudoprogression apparently unrelated to changes in top peripheral T cell clonotypes.

This CDR3 is built from 14 residues. Germline V gene sequence: CDR1 SGDLS, CDR2 YYNGEE. V was cut by 2 bases and J by 10 bases, with 13 bases left in between. Comment on this clone: The antigen remains undetermined.

The chain employs TRBV9 and TRBJ1-6, with D perhaps TRBD1 (5 bases). The specimen was PBMCs, collected from a glioma patient treated with radiotherapy, temozolomide or both. This receptor was obtained from a woman between 45 and 65 years old with glioma. For the CDR3, the DNA is TGTGCCAGCAGCGTTGGCAGGGATTCATCACCCCTCCACTTT. Its translation is CASSVGRDSSPLHF.